The present entry profiles one T cell receptor beta chain with its context. The antigen remains unidentified. The sample comes from a study of T cell responses to AZD1222 COVID-19 vaccine. Broader study findings: With dominance at 160-218 and 743-854, vaccine-associated CD4 TCRs spanned spike. Unmutated regions of variants are reportedly targeted by nearly half of spike-specific TCRs.

Sequencing was performed with immunoSEQ multiplex PCR; in TCRdb, only in-frame clones are kept and a portion is missing. The sample yields fewer than 85,000 clones, 83% seen once. The CDR3 extends over 16 amino acids. The V and J genes are TRBV21-1 and TRBJ2-3; the DNA was not compared with TRBD2, the D call given in the table. TRBV21-1 is a pseudogene locus. This TCR derives from an adult who received the AZD1222 COVID-19 vaccine. Sample: peripheral blood, taken 28 days after the second AZD1222 dose. CDR3 in amino acids: CASSKERGAVGDTQYF. CDR3 coding DNA: TGTGCCAGCAGCAAAGAGCGGGGGGCTGTAGGGGATACGCAGTATTTT.